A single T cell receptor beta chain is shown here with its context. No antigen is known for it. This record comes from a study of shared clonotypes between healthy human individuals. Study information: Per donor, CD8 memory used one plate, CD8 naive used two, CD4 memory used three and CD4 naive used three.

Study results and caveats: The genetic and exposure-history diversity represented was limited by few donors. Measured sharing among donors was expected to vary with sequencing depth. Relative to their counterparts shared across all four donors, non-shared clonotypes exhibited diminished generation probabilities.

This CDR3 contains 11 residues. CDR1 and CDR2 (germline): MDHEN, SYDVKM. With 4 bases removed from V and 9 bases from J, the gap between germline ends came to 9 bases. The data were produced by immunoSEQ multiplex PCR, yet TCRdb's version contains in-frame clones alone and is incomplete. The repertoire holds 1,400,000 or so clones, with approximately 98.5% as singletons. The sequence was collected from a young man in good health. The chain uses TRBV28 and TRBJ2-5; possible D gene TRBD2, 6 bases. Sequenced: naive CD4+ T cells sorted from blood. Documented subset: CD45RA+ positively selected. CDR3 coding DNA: TGTGCCAGCAGTTGGGGGGTGGCCCAGTACTTC. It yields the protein CASSWGVAQYF.